A selection of T cell receptor beta chains follows, all from one sample in a study of cytomegalovirus exposure and HLA in healthy donors. Assay: immunoSEQ multiplex PCR; the TCRdb copy retains only in-frame clones and omits some. The sample has about 130,000 clones, around three quarters seen once. What was sequenced was PBMCs. Source of these receptors: a man in his forties or fifties in good health and CMV-seropositive. Both conserved end residues are part of each CDR3. A D gene is named only where the DNA matches it firmly. Clone size is given for some rows only: seen once, a few or many times, or a class if the clone is expanded.

V gene	clone size	J gene	D gene	CDR3 protein	CDR3 DNA
TRBV6-5	.	TRBJ2-1	TRBD2	CASIRTGGLGNEQFF	TGTGCCAGCATCCGAACGGGAGGGCTAGGCAATGAGCAGTTCTTC
TRBV27	.	TRBJ1-6	.	CASSLASYNSPLHF	TGTGCCAGCAGTTTGGCTTCCTATAATTCACCCCTCCACTTT
TRBV4-1	.	TRBJ2-1	TRBD2	CASSQGTLGLAGWNEQFF	TGCGCCAGCAGCCAAGGGACTCTCGGCCTAGCGGGGTGGAATGAGCAGTTCTTC
TRBV7-8	.	TRBJ1-5	.	CASSLSGVGNQPQHF	TGTGCCAGCAGCTTATCAGGGGTTGGCAATCAGCCCCAGCATTTT
TRBV28	.	TRBJ2-7	TRBD1	CASMGQDAYEQYF	TGTGCCAGCATGGGACAGGACGCCTACGAGCAGTACTTC
TRBV4-2	.	TRBJ1-5	.	CASSQDARGYINQPQHF	TGTGCCAGCAGCCAAGATGCCAGGGGCTACATTAATCAGCCCCAGCATTTT
TRBV27	.	TRBJ2-7	.	CASSLPSYEQYF	TGTGCCAGCAGTTTACCTTCCTACGAGCAGTACTTC
TRBV27	.	TRBJ1-6	.	CASSKTTPGSPLHF	TGTGCCAGCAGCAAGACTACCCCGGGGTCACCCCTCCACTTT
TRBV19	.	TRBJ1-5	.	CASSILHGFSNQPQHF	TGTGCCAGTAGTATCTTACATGGTTTTAGCAATCAGCCCCAGCATTTT
TRBV9	.	TRBJ2-1	TRBD1	CASSVTGELYNEQFF	TGTGCCAGCAGCGTAACAGGGGAGCTCTACAATGAGCAGTTCTTC
TRBV10-2	.	TRBJ1-2	TRBD1	CASSDLDRGLGYGYTF	TGCGCCAGCAGTGACCTTGACAGGGGGCTCGGCTATGGCTACACCTTC
TRBV28	.	TRBJ1-2	TRBD1	CASSLGQDGGYTF	TGTGCCAGCAGTCTTGGACAGGACGGTGGCTACACCTTC
TRBV28	few	TRBJ2-7	TRBD1	CASSMIGTGVYEQYF	TGTGCCAGCTCTATGATAGGGACAGGGGTGTACGAGCAGTACTTC
TRBV28	few	TRBJ2-7	TRBD2	CASSFLLAGGGEQYF	TGTGCCAGCAGTTTCCTGCTAGCGGGAGGTGGAGAGCAGTACTTC
TRBV18	.	TRBJ2-6	.	CASSPGTLGANVLTF	TGTGCCAGCTCCCCCGGGACATTAGGGGCCAACGTCCTGACTTTC
TRBV6-1	.	TRBJ2-7	TRBD1	CASSPGQGSFYEQYF	TGTGCCAGCAGTCCCGGACAGGGAAGTTTCTACGAGCAGTACTTC
TRBV16	.	TRBJ2-2	.	CASSLVRGVGELFF	TGTGCCAGCAGCCTCGTCAGGGGAGTCGGGGAGCTGTTTTTT
TRBV7-9	few	TRBJ1-1	.	CASSASTGNTEAFF	TGTGCCAGCAGCGCCTCGACAGGGAACACTGAAGCTTTCTTT
TRBV6-5	.	TRBJ2-1	.	CASKSAPTYNEQFF	TGTGCCAGCAAAAGTGCCCCTACCTACAATGAGCAGTTCTTC
TRBV11-2	.	TRBJ2-7	.	CASSLVLYEQYF	TGTGCCAGCAGCTTGGTACTTTACGAGCAGTACTTC
TRBV27	.	TRBJ1-4	.	CASSYARATNEKLFF	TGTGCCAGCAGTTATGCCCGAGCAACTAATGAAAAACTGTTTTTT
TRBV30	once	TRBJ2-3	TRBD2	CAWDLAGTGGPFPDTQYF	TGTGCCTGGGATCTAGCGGGAACGGGAGGGCCGTTTCCAGATACGCAGTATTTT
TRBV5-4	.	TRBJ2-7	TRBD1	CASSLVSGTDYEQYF	TGTGCCAGCAGCTTGGTCTCCGGGACAGACTACGAGCAGTACTTC
TRBV7-2	.	TRBJ1-1	TRBD1	CASSRPGQPVTEAFF	TGTGCCAGCAGCCGCCCGGGACAGCCGGTCACTGAAGCTTTCTTT
TRBV5-1	.	TRBJ2-2	TRBD1	CASSGQGARTGELFF	TGCGCCAGCAGCGGACAGGGGGCGCGGACCGGGGAGCTGTTTTTT
TRBV5-6	.	TRBJ2-3	.	CASSKGRESTDTQYF	TGTGCCAGCAGCAAGGGGCGAGAGAGCACAGATACGCAGTATTTT
TRBV5-1	few	TRBJ2-7	TRBD1	CASSLGWDRGLYEQYF	TGCGCCAGCAGCTTGGGATGGGACAGGGGGCTCTACGAGCAGTACTTC
TRBV19	once	TRBJ2-1	TRBD2	CASSMLAGGVQNEQFF	TGTGCCAGTAGTATGTTGGCTGGGGGGGTACAGAATGAGCAGTTCTTC
TRBV5-3	.	TRBJ1-5	.	CARSLDVAFQPQHF	TGTGCCAGAAGCCTGGACGTAGCCTTTCAGCCCCAGCATTTT
TRBV19	.	TRBJ2-7	TRBD2	CASGGGGRTYEQYF	TGTGCCAGTGGTGGAGGCGGGAGGACCTACGAGCAGTACTTC
TRBV5-4	.	TRBJ1-2	TRBD1	CASSRDRVSGYTF	TGTGCCAGCAGCCGGGACAGAGTAAGTGGCTACACCTTC
TRBV28	.	TRBJ2-7	TRBD2	CASRTTSGRAYEQYF	TGTGCCAGCAGGACTACTAGCGGGAGGGCCTACGAGCAGTACTTC
TRBV11-3	.	TRBJ1-1	.	CASSQTGVTEAFF	TGTGCCAGCAGCCAGACGGGAGTCACTGAAGCTTTCTTT
TRBV10-3	.	TRBJ2-3	TRBD2	CAISESISGSSDTQYF	TGTGCCATCAGTGAGTCGATTAGCGGGAGCTCAGATACGCAGTATTTT
TRBV6-1	.	TRBJ1-5	TRBD1	CASSDRVRQPQHF	TGTGCCAGCAGCGACAGGGTCAGACAGCCCCAGCATTTT
TRBV2	.	TRBJ2-2	TRBD2	CASTWLAGTGELFF	TGTGCCAGCACCTGGCTAGCGGGTACCGGGGAGCTGTTTTTT
TRBV15	.	TRBJ2-1	TRBD2	CATSRDRTGLATYNEQFF	TGTGCCACCAGCAGAGATCGGACGGGACTAGCGACCTACAATGAGCAGTTCTTC
TRBV6-5	.	TRBJ1-5	.	CASSSVGASNQPQHF	TGTGCCAGCAGTTCGGTAGGGGCGAGCAATCAGCCCCAGCATTTT
TRBV7-9	.	TRBJ1-1	.	CASSSQANTEAFF	TGTGCCAGCAGCTCCCAGGCGAACACTGAAGCTTTCTTT
TRBV5-1	few	TRBJ1-2	TRBD1	CASSLGGGDYGYTF	TGCGCCAGCAGCTTGGGAGGGGGCGACTATGGCTACACCTTC
TRBV7-9	.	TRBJ1-2	.	CASSLAQGWHGYTF	TGTGCCAGCAGCTTAGCGCAGGGTTGGCATGGCTACACCTTC
TRBV5-6	.	TRBJ2-7	TRBD2	CASSPFVRTSGVYEQYF	TGTGCCAGCAGCCCGTTCGTGCGGACTAGCGGAGTTTACGAGCAGTACTTC
TRBV18	.	TRBJ1-2	.	CASSALRDTYGYTF	TGTGCCAGCTCAGCCCTCCGAGACACTTATGGCTACACCTTC
TRBV6-1	.	TRBJ1-3	.	CASTQKGAGNTIYF	TGTGCCAGCACCCAGAAGGGAGCTGGAAACACCATATATTTT
TRBV30	.	TRBJ2-3	.	CAWSLGVSGDTQYF	TGTGCCTGGAGTCTCGGGGTTTCGGGGGATACGCAGTATTTT
TRBV15	.	TRBJ2-5	TRBD1	CATSRGQGETSETQYF	TGTGCCACCAGCCGGGGACAGGGCGAGACCTCGGAGACCCAGTACTTC